The 30 T cell receptor beta chains listed next were all sequenced from one sample in a study of cytotoxic CD8 clonotypes in ibrutinib-treated CLL. TCRdb's table, derived via immunoSEQ multiplex PCR, lists solely in-frame clones and lacks some. The sample contains roughly 58,000 clones, approximately 54% of which appear only once. Sequenced here: PBMCs, sampled at disease progression, from a patient treated with ibrutinib. The source of these receptors is a human donor with chronic lymphocytic leukemia.

The V call is TRBV2, the J call TRBJ1-1, with D uncertain. CDR3 length: 13 amino acids. Germline CDR1 reads SNHLY; CDR2 reads FYNNEI. Between the trimmed V and J ends, which lost 8 bases and 0 bases, there was a span of 10 bases. The CDR3 protein is CASRTGMNTEAFF. Here the CDR3 DNA reads TGTGCCAGCCGGACCGGAATGAACACTGAAGCTTTCTTT.

The J gene is TRBJ2-5, the V gene TRBV5-4, with D perhaps TRBD2 (6 bases). Trimming removed 0 bases at V and 5 bases at J, with 17 bases between. The CDR3 has 16 residues. Germline values: CDR1 SGHNT, CDR2 YYREEE (reference sequence). CDR3 loop: CASSLGGESGRETQYF. CDR3 nucleotide sequence: TGTGCCAGCAGCTTGGGGGGGGAGTCTGGAAGGGAGACCCAGTACTTC.

This clone was seen more than once but under ten times. The same CDR3 can be traced to other DNA sequences in this sample. The chain is built from TRBV6-5 and TRBJ2-7, with D possibly matching TRBD1 (6 bases). The CDR3 totals 14 residues. CDR1 MNHEY and CDR2 SVGAGI come from the germline V gene. Between the trimmed V and J ends, which lost 0 bases and 3 bases, there was a span of 9 bases. The CDR3 sequence is CASSYSRDNYEQYF. As DNA, the CDR3 is TGTGCCAGCAGTTACTCTCGGGACAACTACGAGCAGTACTTC.

This sequence joins TRBV9 and TRBJ2-1; 9 nucleotides match TRBD2. Germline V gene sequence: CDR1 SGDLS, CDR2 YYNGEE. The CDR3 has 14 amino acids. V shed 5 bases and J 4 bases; nucleotides not matched to a gene: 4. CDR3 region: CASSSSGVYNEQFF. In DNA form, the CDR3 reads TGTGCCAGCAGTTCTAGCGGGGTATACAATGAGCAGTTCTTC. The whole variable domain, filled in from reference TRBV9 and TRBJ2-1, reads DSGVTQTPKHLITATGQRVTLRCSPRSGDLSVYWYQQSLDQGLQFLIQYYNGEERAKGNILERFSAQQFPDLHSELNLSSLELGDSALYFCASSSSGVYNEQFFGPGTRLTVL.

The V gene is TRBV5-1, the J gene TRBJ2-7; unclear D gene. The CDR3 length is 14 residues. Trimming pared 0 bases from V and 1 base from J, leaving 8 bases between. Germline loops: CDR1 SGHRS, CDR2 YFSETQ. The CDR3 DNA sequence: TGCGCCAGCAGCTTGGGAACGCCGTCCTACGAGCAGTACTTC. It specifies CASSLGTPSYEQYF.

The chain has TRBV28 and TRBJ1-5; D perhaps matches TRBD1 (6 bases). V was clipped by 3 bases and J by 6 bases, with 12 bases between them. The CDR3 consists of 14 residues. The germline V gene encodes CDR1 MDHEN and CDR2 SYDVKM. The CDR3 reads CASSLYGGRQPQHF. CDR3 bases: TGTGCCAGCAGTTTGTACGGGGGCCGTCAGCCCCAGCATTTT.

V and J are TRBV4-1 and TRBJ2-3; 10 bases map to TRBD2. From germline, CDR1 is MGHRA and CDR2 YSYEKL. The CDR3 has 18 amino acids. V dropped 2 bases and J dropped 1; count of bases not matched to a gene: 9. In nucleotides, the CDR3 is TGCGCCAGCAGCCAAACACAGCGGACTAGCGGTCGCACAGATACGCAGTATTTT. Its translation is CASSQTQRTSGRTDTQYF.

The rearrangement links TRBV6-5 to TRBJ1-1; D not certain. Germline CDR1 MNHEY, CDR2 SVGAGI. The V end was cut by 6 bases, the J end by 3 bases, with 14 bases between. CDR3 size: 14 residues. CDR3: CASRTSQAHTEAFF. Written as DNA, the CDR3 is TGTGCCAGCAGGACATCGCAGGCGCACACTGAAGCTTTCTTT.

This rearrangement joins TRBV11-2 to TRBJ1-1; D is undetermined. Germline-derived CDR1 and CDR2 are SGHAT and FQNNGV. The CDR3 runs to 14 residues. Trimming cost V 5 bases and J 6 bases, with 16 bases left between them. The CDR3 here is CASSPLRDWSEAFF. The CDR3 region has the DNA TGTGCCAGCAGCCCCCTACGGGATTGGTCTGAAGCTTTCTTT.

V gene TRBV6-5 combines with J gene TRBJ1-2; the D gene is possibly TRBD1 (6 bases). The CDR3 sequence is 13 residues long. The germline V gene encodes CDR1 MNHEY and CDR2 SVGAGI. Trimming left V 4 bases short and J 4 bases short, with 10 bases between. The chain's CDR3 is CASSLQGAYGYTF. In DNA form, the CDR3 reads TGTGCCAGCAGTTTACAGGGCGCCTATGGCTACACCTTC.

V is TRBV6-1 and J is TRBJ2-7; possible D gene TRBD1, 6 bases. Germline assignment: CDR1 MNHNS and CDR2 SASEGT. The CDR3 runs 14 residues. V was cut by 3 bases and J by 3 bases, with 12 bases left in between. As DNA, the CDR3 is TGTGCCAGCAGTGACAGGGGATGGGGCTACGAGCAGTACTTC. This encodes CASSDRGWGYEQYF.

The rearrangement joins TRBV5-6 to TRBJ2-1; D gene uncertain. The germline V gene encodes CDR1 SGHDT and CDR2 YYEEEE. CDR3 length: 14 amino acids. V was cut by 6 bases and J by 3 bases, with 13 bases left in between. The CDR3 reads CASTVGSGYNEQFF. For the CDR3, the DNA is TGTGCCAGCACTGTGGGGTCCGGCTACAATGAGCAGTTCTTC.

The gene calls are TRBV11-2 and TRBJ2-2, with D hard to call. The CDR3 is made up of 15 amino acids. Germline V lookup: CDR1 SGHAT, CDR2 FQNNGV. Trimming removed 4 bases from V and 3 bases from J, with 12 bases in between. For the CDR3, the DNA is TGTGCCAGCAGCTCGCGAAGGGTGTACACCGGGGAGCTGTTTTTT. Protein product: CASSSRRVYTGELFF.

The genes are TRBV19 and TRBJ1-1, with D unclear. Germline-derived CDR1 and CDR2 are LNHDA and SQIVND (reference sequence). There are 13 residues in the CDR3. With 1 base removed from V and 1 base from J, the gap between germline ends came to 4 bases. CDR3 region: CASSIARNTEAFF. The CDR3 DNA reads TGTGCCAGTAGTATAGCTCGGAACACTGAAGCTTTCTTT.

This sequence joins TRBV28 and TRBJ1-1; D possibly corresponds to TRBD1 (6 bases). Germline CDR1 and CDR2: MDHEN and SYDVKM. The CDR3 loop spans 15 amino acids. The V end was cut by 6 bases, the J end by 2 bases, with 16 bases between. CDR3 DNA sequence: TGTGCCAGCAGGTCCGGGACATCAAAAAACACTGAAGCTTTCTTT. Residues: CASRSGTSKNTEAFF. The full variable domain, its missing parts supplied by reference TRBV28 and TRBJ1-1, is DVKVTQSSRYLVKRTGEKVFLECVQDMDHENMFWYRQDPGLGLRLIYFSYDVKMKEKGDIPEGYSVSREKKERFSLILESASTNQTSMYLCASRSGTSKNTEAFFGQGTRLTVV.

This chain links TRBV15 with TRBJ1-2; the D is unclear. The CDR3 contains 15 residues. Germline V gene lookup returns CDR1 LNHNV and CDR2 YYDKDF (reference sequence). Deletions cut 0 bases from V and 3 bases from J, with 11 bases between. The CDR3 DNA reads as TGTGCCACCAGCAGAGATCAGGCCGTCTACTATGGCTACACCTTC. Its protein is CATSRDQAVYYGYTF.

With regard to this clone: Other DNA sequences in this specimen translate into the identical CDR3. V and J are TRBV28 and TRBJ1-6, with 9 bases identical to TRBD1. J lost 5 bases, V lost 4 bases, and 0 bases had no gene match. CDR1 MDHEN and CDR2 SYDVKM come from the germline V gene. The length of the CDR3 is 14 residues. The chain's CDR3 is CASSWDRDNSPLHF. CDR3 bases: TGTGCCAGCAGTTGGGACAGGGATAATTCACCCCTCCACTTT. Variable domain in full (rest from reference TRBV28 and TRBJ1-6): DVKVTQSSRYLVKRTGEKVFLECVQDMDHENMFWYRQDPGLGLRLIYFSYDVKMKEKGDIPEGYSVSREKKERFSLILESASTNQTSMYLCASSWDRDNSPLHFGNGTRLTVT.

A few counts support this clone. The V call is TRBV5-1, the J call TRBJ1-2; TRBD1 matches at 10 bases. The germline gives CDR1 SGHRS, CDR2 YFSETQ. The CDR3 sequence is 16 residues long. With V trimmed by 4 bases and J by 2 bases, 8 bases remained unmatched. The CDR3 coding sequence is TGCGCCAGCAGCACCCAGCCGGGACAGGGGAACTATGGCTACACCTTC. Translation: CASSTQPGQGNYGYTF.

The genes are TRBV2 and TRBJ2-5; 7 bases match TRBD2. Germline V gives CDR1 SNHLY, CDR2 FYNNEI. CDR3 length: 13 amino acids. V was pared by 5 bases and J by 7 bases, with 7 bases of the junction left unmatched. The CDR3 DNA sequence: TGTGCCAGCAGTCCGCGGACTAGTTTGACCCAGTACTTC. Translating gives CASSPRTSLTQYF.

In its sample, this clone was seen a few times. The chain joins TRBV19 to TRBJ2-3; D call uncertain. There are 11 residues in the CDR3. The V and J ends lost 1 base and 5 bases respectively, with 1 base between them. Germline CDR1 LNHDA, CDR2 SQIVND (reference sequence). The CDR3 bases are TGTGCCAGTAGTATAGTAGATACGCAGTATTTT. As protein: CASSIVDTQYF.

This clone is a singleton in its sample. The chain recombines TRBV19 with TRBJ2-7; 10 nucleotides line up with TRBD1. J lost 0 bases, V lost 5 bases, and 7 bases had no gene match. CDR1 is LNHDA and CDR2 is SQIVND in the germline V gene (reference sequence). The CDR3 runs 16 residues. CDR3 bases: TGTGCCAGTAGTTCACCGGGACAGGGGAGCTCCTACGAGCAGTACTTC. Protein product: CASSSPGQGSSYEQYF.

This clone turned up a few times. V usage is TRBV10-3 and J usage is TRBJ2-7; D is unresolved. The V end lost 6 bases, the J end lost 6 bases, and 12 bases lay between the germline ends. The length of the CDR3 is 12 residues. From germline, CDR1 is ENHRY and CDR2 SYGVKD. The CDR3 DNA sequence: TGTGCCATCAGCTCCACATCACGCGAGCAGTACTTC. This sequence encodes CAISSTSREQYF.

The chain links TRBV30 to TRBJ2-7; no reliable D call. Trimming cost V 5 bases and J 1 base, with 6 bases left between them. Germline CDR1 GTSNPN, CDR2 SVGIG (reference sequence). The CDR3 runs 11 residues. Here the CDR3 DNA reads TGTGCCTGGGGGATTTCCTACGAGCAGTACTTC. Amino acids: CAWGISYEQYF.

The chain recombines TRBV7-2 with TRBJ1-3, with D hard to call. The V gene lost 8 bases and the J gene lost 0 bases, with 5 bases spanning the gap. CDR1 and CDR2 from the germline V gene are SGHTA and FQGNSA. The CDR3 contains 12 residues. The CDR3 DNA follows: TGTGCCAGCGAGATCTCTGGAAACACCATATATTTT. Residues: CASEISGNTIYF.

This clone came up a few times. V gene TRBV9 combines with J gene TRBJ2-3; 7 bases agree with TRBD1. The CDR3 is 16 amino acids. The ends lost 0 bases at V and 1 base at J; junction bases unmatched: 5. The germline CDR1 and CDR2 sequences are SGDLS and YYNGEE. The DNA of the CDR3 is TGTGCCAGCAGCGTAGGAGGGGGCTTTGGCACAGATACGCAGTATTTT. Residues: CASSVGGGFGTDTQYF.

Only one count was recorded for this clone. V gene TRBV7-2 combines with J gene TRBJ2-1; 9 nucleotides line up with TRBD2. The junction had 12 bases not matched to a gene; V was cut back by 3 bases and J by 6 bases. Germline values: CDR1 SGHTA, CDR2 FQGNSA. The CDR3 spans 17 residues. The CDR3 DNA reads TGTGCCAGCAGCTTTGTCCTGGGTAGCGGGGGTAGCAATGAGCAGTTCTTC. It is translated as CASSFVLGSGGSNEQFF.

CDR3 loop: CASSGTTGNQPQHF. In DNA form, the CDR3 reads TGTGCCAGCAGTGGTACGACAGGCAATCAGCCCCAGCATTTT. This chain links TRBV2 with TRBJ1-5, with a tentative D call TRBD1 (5 bases). The CDR3 extends over 14 amino acids. Germline CDR1 SNHLY, CDR2 FYNNEI. V shed 4 bases and J shed 2 bases, with 9 bases lying between them. Looking up the rest from reference TRBV2 and TRBJ1-5 gives the full variable domain: EPEVTQTPSHQVTQMGQEVILRCVPISNHLYFYWYRQILGQKVEFLVSFYNNEISEKSEIFDDQFSVERPDGSNFTLKIRSTKLEDSAMYFCASSGTTGNQPQHFGDGTRLSIL.

The V call is TRBV5-4, the J call TRBJ2-3, with TRBD2 as a possible D gene (6 bases). V lost 4 bases to trimming and J lost 0 bases, with 12 bases between them. The V gene's germline CDR1 is SGHNT and CDR2 YYREEE (reference sequence). The CDR3 spans 15 residues. CDR3: CASSPPGTSTDTQYF. The CDR3 bases are TGTGCCAGCAGCCCGCCGGGGACTAGCACAGATACGCAGTATTTT.

This clone was picked up a small number of times. V gene TRBV19 combines with J gene TRBJ1-5; 10 bases map to TRBD1. The CDR3 has 19 residues. Per the germline V gene, CDR1 is LNHDA and CDR2 is SQIVND (reference sequence). Unmatched junction bases numbered 13, after V lost 3 bases and J lost 2 bases. The CDR3 here is CASSILRQGADTGNQPQHF. The DNA of the CDR3 is TGTGCCAGTAGTATTCTGCGACAGGGGGCTGATACAGGCAATCAGCCCCAGCATTTT.

The chain has TRBV27 and TRBJ1-1; possible D gene TRBD1, 5 bases. The CDR3 has 14 amino acids. The V gene lost 4 bases and the J gene lost 7 bases, with 16 bases spanning the gap. CDR1 is MNHEY, CDR2 SMNVEV, per germline (reference sequence). CDR3 nucleotide sequence: TGTGCCAGCAGTTCACTTAGGGGAGTTAGTGAAGCTTTCTTT. Translating gives CASSSLRGVSEAFF.